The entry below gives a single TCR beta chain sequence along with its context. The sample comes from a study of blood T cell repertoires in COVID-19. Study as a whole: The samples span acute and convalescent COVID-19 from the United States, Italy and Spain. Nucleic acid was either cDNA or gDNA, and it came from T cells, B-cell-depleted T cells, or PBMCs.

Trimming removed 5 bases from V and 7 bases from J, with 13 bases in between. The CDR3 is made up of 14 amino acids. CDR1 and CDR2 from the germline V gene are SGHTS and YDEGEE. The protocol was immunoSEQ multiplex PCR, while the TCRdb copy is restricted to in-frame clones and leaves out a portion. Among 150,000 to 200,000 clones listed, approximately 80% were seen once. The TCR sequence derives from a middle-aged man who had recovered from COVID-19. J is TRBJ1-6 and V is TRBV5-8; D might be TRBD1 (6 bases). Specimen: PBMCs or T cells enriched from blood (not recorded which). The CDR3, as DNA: TGTGCCAGCAGGACAGGACCAGGGAATTCACCCCTCCACTTT. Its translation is CASRTGPGNSPLHF.